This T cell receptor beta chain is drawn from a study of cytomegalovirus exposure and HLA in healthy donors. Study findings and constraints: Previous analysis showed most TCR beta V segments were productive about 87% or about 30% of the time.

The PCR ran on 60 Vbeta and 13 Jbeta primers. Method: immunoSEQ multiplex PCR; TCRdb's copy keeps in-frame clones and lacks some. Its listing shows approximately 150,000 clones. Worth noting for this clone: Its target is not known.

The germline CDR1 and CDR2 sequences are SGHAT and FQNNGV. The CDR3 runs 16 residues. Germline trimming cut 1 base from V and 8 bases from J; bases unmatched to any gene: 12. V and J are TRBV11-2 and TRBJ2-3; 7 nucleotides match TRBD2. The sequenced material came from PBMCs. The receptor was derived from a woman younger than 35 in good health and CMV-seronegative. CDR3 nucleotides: TGTGCCAGCAGCTTAGGGTCTAGCGGCCAGCACGTTACGCAGTATTTT. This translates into CASSLGSSGQHVTQYF.